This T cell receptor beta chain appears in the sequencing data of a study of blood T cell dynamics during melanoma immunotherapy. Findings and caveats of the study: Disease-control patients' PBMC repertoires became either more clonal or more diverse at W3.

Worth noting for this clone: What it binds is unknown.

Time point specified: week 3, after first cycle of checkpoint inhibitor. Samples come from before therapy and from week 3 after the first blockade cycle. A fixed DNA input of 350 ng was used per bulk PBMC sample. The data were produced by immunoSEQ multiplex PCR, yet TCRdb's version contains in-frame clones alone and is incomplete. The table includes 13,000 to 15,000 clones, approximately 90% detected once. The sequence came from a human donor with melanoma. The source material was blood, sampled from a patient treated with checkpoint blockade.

The CDR3, as DNA: TGTGCCAGAAGCTTGGCCCCCGGGACCATTCACGAGGCCTACGAGCAGTACTTC. It specifies CARSLAPGTIHEAYEQYF. This chain uses TRBV5-3 with TRBJ2-7, with D perhaps TRBD1 or TRBD2 (5 bases each). TRBV5-3 is filed as an ORF, its function uncertain. CDR3 size: 18 residues. V lost 0 bases and J 2 bases, leaving 21 bases between the germline ends.